The rows below give T cell receptor beta chains drawn from one sample of a study of blood T cell repertoires in COVID-19. Here immunoSEQ multiplex PCR was the method, and the copy in TCRdb shows in-frame clones only, minus some. This repertoire shows roughly 120,000 clones, around three quarters found once; its top ten account for about 4.1%. Sequenced: peripheral blood. The origin of the receptors is a human donor in a cohort sampled during active or convalescent COVID-19. CDR3s include the opening cysteine and the closing phenylalanine or tryptophan. Each record gives: clone size, D gene, J gene, V gene, CDR3 protein, CDR3 DNA. A D gene is named only where the DNA matches it firmly. The size entry is marked missing in some rows and otherwise reads once, few, many or a size class.

>.|.|TRBJ2-4|TRBV6-5
CASMLEAGAKNIQYF
TGTGCCAGCATGTTGGAGGCTGGGGCCAAAAACATTCAGTACTTC
>.|.|TRBJ1-1|TRBV9
CASSADGGTTEAFF
TGTGCCAGCAGCGCTGACGGCGGGACCACTGAAGCTTTCTTT
>.|.|TRBJ2-1|TRBV9
CASSVVQHYNEQFF
TGTGCCAGCAGCGTAGTACAGCACTACAATGAGCAGTTCTTC
>.|.|TRBJ2-7|TRBV6-1
CASSETEAYEQYF
TGTGCCAGCAGTGAGACAGAAGCCTACGAGCAGTACTTC
>.|.|TRBJ1-1|TRBV28
CASSSLDLSPGRGNTEAFF
TGTGCCAGCAGTAGTTTAGACCTATCACCAGGACGGGGGAACACTGAAGCTTTCTTT
>.|TRBD2|TRBJ2-7|TRBV5-1
CASSSGLAGVIPYEQYF
TGCGCCAGCAGCTCGGGACTAGCGGGAGTAATACCCTACGAGCAGTACTTC
>few|.|TRBJ2-1|TRBV5-1
CASSLYPDSFISFF
TGCGCCAGCAGCTTGTACCCGGACAGCTTTATTTCGTTCTTC
>.|.|TRBJ1-3|TRBV7-8
CASSLSGRSGNTIYF
TGTGCCAGCAGCTTATCTGGCCGCTCTGGAAACACCATATATTTT
>.|.|TRBJ2-6|TRBV28
CASSLQVSGANVLTF
TGTGCCAGCAGTTTACAGGTCTCTGGGGCCAACGTCCTGACTTTC
>.|.|TRBJ2-7|TRBV27
CASSLYPGVGDEQYF
TGTGCCAGCAGTTTATACCCGGGGGTAGGTGACGAGCAGTACTTC
>.|.|TRBJ2-1|TRBV5-5
CASSLGVGEQFF
TGTGCCAGCAGTCTCGGAGTAGGTGAGCAGTTCTTC
>.|.|TRBJ1-1|TRBV19
CASSPSQGRGTEAFF
TGTGCCAGTAGTCCATCCCAGGGAAGAGGCACTGAAGCTTTCTTT
>.|.|TRBJ1-5|TRBV6-6
CASTPARTGGGPQHF
TGTGCCAGCACCCCGGCACGGACGGGCGGGGGGCCCCAGCATTTT
>.|.|TRBJ1-2|TRBV6-5
CASRGQPPHGYTF
TGTGCCAGCAGAGGACAGCCCCCCCATGGCTACACCTTC
>.|TRBD1|TRBJ1-2|TRBV11-1
CASSSPGQGRRGYTF
TGTGCCAGCAGCTCCCCCGGACAGGGTAGACGTGGCTACACCTTC
>.|TRBD1|TRBJ1-2|TRBV7-8
CASSLARDSRGDYGYTF
TGTGCCAGCAGCTTAGCTAGGGACAGCCGTGGGGACTATGGCTACACCTTC
>few|TRBD1|TRBJ1-1|TRBV6-5
CASSYRDRRFEAFF
TGTGCCAGCAGTTACCGGGACAGGCGGTTTGAAGCTTTCTTT
>once|.|TRBJ2-1|TRBV6-5
CASSQRSYNEQFF
TGTGCCAGCAGTCAGAGGTCCTACAATGAGCAGTTCTTC
>.|.|TRBJ1-1|TRBV18
CASSPATEAFF
TGTGCCAGCTCACCGGCCACTGAAGCTTTCTTT
>.|TRBD2|TRBJ2-1|TRBV5-1
CASSLVSGGANEQFF
TGCGCCAGCAGCTTGGTTAGCGGGGGGGCCAATGAGCAGTTCTTC
>.|TRBD2|TRBJ2-7|TRBV18
CASSLDGGSYEQYF
TGTGCCAGCTCACTCGACGGGGGGAGCTACGAGCAGTACTTC
>few|TRBD1|TRBJ2-7|TRBV7-9
CASSPDRDGSEQYF
TGTGCCAGCAGCCCAGACAGGGATGGCTCCGAGCAGTACTTC
>.|.|TRBJ1-1|TRBV4-3
CASSQGQSSGAEAFF
TGCGCCAGCAGCCAAGGACAGTCAAGTGGGGCTGAAGCTTTCTTT
>.|.|TRBJ1-1|TRBV19
CASTGGTGTEAFF
TGTGCCAGTACGGGGGGAACGGGCACTGAAGCTTTCTTT
>.|TRBD1|TRBJ1-2|TRBV28
CASRLPGQGALGYGYTF
TGTGCCAGCAGACTACCGGGACAGGGGGCGTTGGGCTATGGCTACACCTTC
>.|TRBD1|TRBJ1-2|TRBV7-2
CASSLARQGDGYTF
TGTGCCAGCAGCTTAGCCCGACAGGGGGATGGCTACACCTTC
>.|.|TRBJ1-6|TRBV10-3
CAISEDGGSRNSPLHF
TGTGCCATCAGTGAGGATGGGGGCAGTAGGAATTCACCCCTCCACTTT
>.|TRBD1|TRBJ2-7|TRBV19
CASSIDTQGSIEQYF
TGTGCCAGTAGTATAGACACACAGGGGTCAATCGAGCAGTACTTC
>.|.|TRBJ2-7|TRBV6-5
CASSYSIGSYEQYF
TGTGCCAGCAGTTATTCTATCGGTTCCTACGAGCAGTACTTC
>.|.|TRBJ1-2|TRBV27
CASLPRQGSYGYTF
TGTGCCAGCCTTCCTCGGCAGGGATCTTATGGCTACACCTTC
>few|TRBD1|TRBJ1-2|TRBV19
CASNIQGINYGYTF
TGTGCCAGTAACATACAGGGGATTAACTATGGCTACACCTTC
>.|.|TRBJ2-1|TRBV7-2
CASRPGGRTGNEQFF
TGTGCCAGTCGACCGGGGGGCAGGACGGGCAATGAGCAGTTCTTC
>.|.|TRBJ1-3|TRBV27
CASSSQGTGNTIYF
TGTGCCAGCAGTTCACAGGGAACCGGAAACACCATATATTTT
>.|TRBD1|TRBJ2-3|TRBV6-2/TRBV6-3
CASSYDDRGFGDTQYF
TGTGCCAGCAGTTATGACGACAGGGGCTTCGGAGATACGCAGTATTTT
>.|TRBD2|TRBJ2-7|TRBV28
CASSLGGREVQYF
TGTGCCAGCAGTTTAGGGGGGCGGGAGGTGCAGTACTTC
>.|.|TRBJ2-1|TRBV14
CASSQDLDGRANYNEQFF
TGTGCCAGCAGCCAAGATCTCGATGGCAGGGCCAACTACAATGAGCAGTTCTTC
>.|.|TRBJ1-2|TRBV5-4
CASSAPQGIGYTF
TGTGCCAGCAGCGCACCTCAGGGGATTGGCTACACCTTC
>few|.|TRBJ2-7|TRBV5-5
CASSLGSPEFYEQYF
TGTGCCAGCAGCTTGGGGTCCCCGGAGTTCTACGAGCAGTACTTC
>few|TRBD1|TRBJ1-5|TRBV28
CASSFGTGNQPQHF
TGTGCCAGCAGTTTCGGGACAGGCAATCAGCCCCAGCATTTT
>.|TRBD1|TRBJ2-1|TRBV27
CASSLVGQVRLDEQFF
TGTGCCAGCAGTTTAGTGGGACAGGTGAGGTTAGATGAGCAGTTCTTC
>.|TRBD2|TRBJ2-1|TRBV19
CATLRAGASYNEQFF
TGTGCCACCTTACGGGCGGGAGCCTCCTACAATGAGCAGTTCTTC